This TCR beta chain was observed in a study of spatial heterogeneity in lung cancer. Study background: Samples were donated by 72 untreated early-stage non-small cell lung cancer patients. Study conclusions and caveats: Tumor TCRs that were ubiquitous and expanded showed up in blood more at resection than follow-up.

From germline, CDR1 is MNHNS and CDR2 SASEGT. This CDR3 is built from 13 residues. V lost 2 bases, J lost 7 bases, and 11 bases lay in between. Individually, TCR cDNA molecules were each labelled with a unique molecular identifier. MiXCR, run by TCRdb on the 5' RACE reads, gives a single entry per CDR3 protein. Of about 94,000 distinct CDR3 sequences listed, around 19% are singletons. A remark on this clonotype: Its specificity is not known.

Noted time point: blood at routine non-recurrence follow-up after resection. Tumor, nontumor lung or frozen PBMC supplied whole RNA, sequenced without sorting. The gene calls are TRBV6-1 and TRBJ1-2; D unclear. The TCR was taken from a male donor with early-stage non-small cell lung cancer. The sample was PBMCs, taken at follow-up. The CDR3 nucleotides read TGTGCCAGCAGTGAAATGAAGGCAGGTGGCTACACCTTC. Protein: CASSEMKAGGYTF.